The 31 T cell receptor beta chains reported below all come from one sample, sequenced in a study of shared clonotypes between healthy human individuals (dated by TCRdb to 2018 to 2020). Library preparation employed the immunoSEQ multiplex PCR assay. This immuneACCESS table, as held by TCRdb, lists in-frame sequences with V and J called but not all clones. Of the missing ones, under half trace to an unresolved V gene in checked studies; the others have no known cause. In this sample the table shows some 2,500,000 clones, 85% to 95% of which occur a single time. The top ten clonotypes cover about 0.36% of the sample. The source material was naive CD4+ T cells from PBMCs. The cell subset or site tag for this specimen amounts to: CD45RA+ positively selected. The receptors were gathered from a young man in good health. Some clones in this sample may be carry-over from other donors' samples.

The chain employs TRBV28 and TRBJ1-4; D is uncertain. V lost 1 base and J 5 bases, leaving 8 bases between the germline ends. This CDR3 spans 14 amino acids. Germline assignment: CDR1 MDHEN and CDR2 SYDVKM. The CDR3 reads CASSLFGENEKLFF. In DNA form, the CDR3 reads TGTGCCAGCAGTTTATTCGGTGAGAATGAAAAACTGTTTTTT.

With respect to this clone: Other DNA sequences in the sample encode the same CDR3. This chain connects TRBV29-1 to TRBJ2-1; possible D gene TRBD2, 5 bases. Germline CDR1 is SQVTM and CDR2 is ANQGSEA. Trimming cost V 2 bases and J 0 bases, with 8 bases left between them. This CDR3 has 14 residues. The CDR3 sequence: CSVERGSSYNEQFF. CDR3 coding DNA: TGCAGCGTTGAACGAGGGAGCTCCTACAATGAGCAGTTCTTC.

V and J are TRBV6-5 and TRBJ1-1; 7 nucleotides match TRBD1. CDR1 is MNHEY, CDR2 SVGAGI, per germline. The CDR3 runs to 13 residues. V was pared by 8 bases and J by 2 bases, with 5 bases of the junction left unmatched. CDR3 in amino acids: CASGTVINTEAFF. DNA of the CDR3: TGTGCCAGCGGGACAGTTATAAACACTGAAGCTTTCTTT.

This CDR3 is CASPTGQRNTEAFF. The CDR3 bases are TGTGCCAGTCCTACCGGACAGAGGAACACTGAAGCTTTCTTT. The rearrangement links TRBV2 to TRBJ1-1, with a possible D match to TRBD1 (6 bases). In germline, CDR1 is SNHLY, CDR2 FYNNEI. This CDR3 is 14 amino acids long. The V end was cut by 9 bases, the J end by 1 base, with 15 bases between.

This clone showed up just once. The chain carries TRBV19 and TRBJ2-1, with no clear D. Trimming took off 6 bases at V and 8 bases at J, with 11 bases between the two ends. This CDR3 is 12 amino acids long. Germline V lookup: CDR1 LNHDA, CDR2 SQIVND (reference sequence). CDR3: CASSAPFYEQFF. The CDR3 DNA reads as TGTGCCAGTAGCGCCCCTTTCTATGAGCAGTTCTTC.

The genes are TRBV7-2 and TRBJ2-5; D is possibly TRBD2 (6 bases). This CDR3 comprises 13 residues. Trimming shortened V by 7 bases and J by 4 bases, and 13 bases separated the two germline ends. Per germline, CDR1 SGHTA and CDR2 FQGNSA. This CDR3 is CASTKPGVETQYF. Here the CDR3 DNA reads TGTGCCAGCACCAAACCGGGGGTAGAGACCCAGTACTTC.

The gene calls are TRBV9 and TRBJ2-7; D assignment may be TRBD1 or TRBD2 (5 bases each). Germline CDR1 is SGDLS and CDR2 is YYNGEE. Trimming left V 0 bases short and J 4 bases short, with 14 bases between. The CDR3 length is 15 residues. CDR3 nucleotide sequence: TGTGCCAGCAGCGTAGGTGAGGGGATGGGATACGAGCAGTACTTC. Translated: CASSVGEGMGYEQYF.

This rearrangement joins TRBV4-1 to TRBJ1-4; a possible D gene is TRBD1 (5 bases). Germline CDR1 MGHRA, CDR2 YSYEKL. The V end lost 3 bases, the J end lost 6 bases, and 17 bases lay between the germline ends. The CDR3 has 16 amino acids. CDR3: CASSHERGQGHEKLFF. The CDR3 coding sequence is TGCGCCAGCAGCCACGAGAGGGGTCAGGGACATGAAAAACTGTTTTTT.

The chain recombines TRBV6-6 with TRBJ2-7, with D possibly matching TRBD1 (5 bases). CDR3 length: 14 residues. Germline CDR1 and CDR2: MNHNY and SVGAGI (reference sequence). V was clipped by 0 bases and J by 7 bases, with 13 bases between them. In DNA form, the CDR3 reads TGTGCCAGCAGTTACTCGGGGCCGGACGAGGAGCAGTACTTC. It codes for CASSYSGPDEEQYF.

In the case of this clone: Other DNA sequences in the sample encode the same CDR3. The chain employs TRBV7-2 and TRBJ1-3; D remains ambiguous. CDR1 SGHTA and CDR2 FQGNSA come from the germline V gene. V was cut by 1 base and J by 0 bases, with 10 bases left in between. The CDR3 is 16 amino acids. For the CDR3, the DNA is TGTGCCAGCAGCTTAGTGTTCTGGGGCTCTGGAAACACCATATATTTT. Amino acid sequence: CASSLVFWGSGNTIYF.

V is TRBV18 and J is TRBJ1-5; perhaps TRBD1 as D (6 bases). From germline, CDR1 is KGHSH and CDR2 LQKENI. The CDR3 is 15 residues long. Trimming removed 4 bases from V and 0 bases from J, with 10 bases in between. This CDR3 reads CASSLLDSSNQPQHF. The CDR3 coding sequence is TGTGCCAGCTCACTACTGGACAGTAGCAATCAGCCCCAGCATTTT.

This CDR3 is CASGTDNGYGYTF. DNA of the CDR3: TGTGCCAGCGGGACAGATAACGGTTATGGCTACACCTTC. This chain uses TRBV7-9 with TRBJ1-2, with 7 bases that match TRBD1. The CDR3 is made up of 13 amino acids. The germline gives CDR1 SEHNR, CDR2 FQNEAQ (reference sequence). The ends lost 8 bases at V and 5 bases at J; junction bases unmatched: 8. Combining the CDR3 with reference TRBV7-9 and TRBJ1-2 gives the whole variable domain DTGVSQNPRHKITKRGQNVTFRCDPISEHNRLYWYRQTLGQGPEFLTYFQNEAQLEKSRLLSDRFSAERPKGSFSTLEIQRTEQGDSAMYLCASGTDNGYGYTFGSGTRLTVV.

V gene TRBV7-6 combines with J gene TRBJ2-2; no reliable D call. V lost 5 bases and J lost 7, with 8 bases in between. The germline V gene has CDR1 SGHVS and CDR2 FNYEAQ. CDR3 length: 12 amino acids. The DNA for the CDR3 is TGTGCCAGCAGCACCTACTACGGGGAGCTGTTTTTT. This codes for CASSTYYGELFF. The full variable domain, with the rest looked up from reference TRBV7-6 and TRBJ2-2, is GAGVSQSPRYKVTKRGQDVALRCDPISGHVSLYWYRQALGQGPEFLTYFNYEAQQDKSGLPNDRFSAERPEGSISTLTIQRTEQRDSAMYRCASSTYYGELFFGEGSRLTVL.

The chain is built from TRBV6-6 and TRBJ1-5; tentative D call: TRBD1 (5 bases). The CDR3 sequence is 15 residues long. CDR1 MNHNY and CDR2 SVGAGI come from the germline V gene (reference sequence). Trimming shortened V by 4 bases and J by 2 bases, and 12 bases separated the two germline ends. The CDR3 spells CASSFRDVGNQPQHF. CDR3 in DNA: TGTGCCAGCAGTTTCCGGGACGTGGGCAATCAGCCCCAGCATTTT.

This chain connects TRBV27 to TRBJ2-7; D perhaps matches TRBD2 (7 bases). Germline V lookup: CDR1 MNHEY, CDR2 SMNVEV (reference sequence). Trimming shortened V by 2 bases and J by 0 bases, and 17 bases separated the two germline ends. CDR3 length: 17 residues. DNA for the CDR3: TGTGCCAGCAGTTTAGGGGGATTAGGGGGGGACTCCTACGAGCAGTACTTC. Its translation: CASSLGGLGGDSYEQYF.

V usage is TRBV5-4 and J usage is TRBJ2-1; D is perhaps TRBD2 (5 bases). Trimming pared 2 bases from V and 1 base from J, leaving 10 bases between. The germline gives CDR1 SGHNT, CDR2 YYREEE (reference sequence). The CDR3 contains 15 residues. In DNA form, the CDR3 reads TGTGCCAGCAGCTTCCCCCGGGGTTCCTACAATGAGCAGTTCTTC. Protein: CASSFPRGSYNEQFF.

There are a few counts of this clone. The genes are TRBV29-1 and TRBJ1-4; the D is unclear. This CDR3 region has 15 residues. Deletions cut 7 bases from V and 5 bases from J, with 20 bases between. The V gene's germline CDR1 is SQVTM and CDR2 ANQGSEA. CDR3 bases: TGCAGCGCTACACCCGGGCACGGGATAAATGAAAAACTGTTTTTT. Its translation: CSATPGHGINEKLFF.

The chain is built from TRBV7-9 and TRBJ1-1; tentative D call: TRBD1 (5 bases). The V end was cut by 5 bases, the J end by 4 bases, with 11 bases between. The CDR3 is 13 amino acids. The germline V gene has CDR1 SEHNR and CDR2 FQNEAQ (reference sequence). As DNA, the CDR3 is TGTGCCAGCAGCATGGGGGGAGGCACTGAAGCTTTCTTT. This gives the protein CASSMGGGTEAFF.

CDR3 coding DNA: TGTGCCAGCAGCTTGAAATTCGGGGGCAGTCGAGGTGGAAACACCATATATTTT. This gives the protein CASSLKFGGSRGGNTIYF. The J gene is TRBJ1-3, the V gene TRBV11-2; possible D gene TRBD1, 6 bases. The CDR3 has 18 amino acids. Germline V gene data show CDR1 as SGHAT and CDR2 as FQNNGV. The V gene lost 3 bases and the J gene lost 3 bases, with 21 bases spanning the gap.

This chain joins TRBV27 and TRBJ1-2; 8 nucleotides agree with TRBD1. In germline, CDR1 is MNHEY, CDR2 SMNVEV (reference sequence). V was pared by 0 bases and J by 3 bases, with 3 bases of the junction left unmatched. The CDR3 length is 15 residues. CDR3: CASSLSTGEYYGYTF. Written as DNA, the CDR3 is TGTGCCAGCAGTTTATCGACAGGGGAGTACTATGGCTACACCTTC.

The chain links TRBV7-3 to TRBJ1-5; D not resolved. The CDR3 totals 15 residues. Per the germline V gene, CDR1 is SGHTA and CDR2 is FQGTGA. The V and J ends lost 5 bases and 1 base respectively, with 12 bases between them. The CDR3 nucleotides are TGTGCCAGCAGCCCCACTGGCAGCAGCAATCAGCCCCAGCATTTT. This gives the protein CASSPTGSSNQPQHF.

This clone was recorded a few times. In the same sample, other DNA sequences code for this CDR3. The rearrangement links TRBV4-2 to TRBJ2-5; 7 bases align to TRBD1. CDR1 is LGHNA, CDR2 YNFKEQ, per germline. This CDR3 comprises 14 residues. V lost 1 base and J lost 3; bases outside the gene matches: 2. The DNA of the CDR3 is TGTGCCAGCAGCCAAGGACAGGGTAAAGAGACCCAGTACTTC. Translating it yields CASSQGQGKETQYF.

This clone was observed a single time. This sequence joins TRBV19 and TRBJ2-7; 8 bases match TRBD2. The CDR3 contains 15 residues. Germline V gene data show CDR1 as LNHDA and CDR2 as SQIVND (reference sequence). V lost 3 bases and J lost 2; bases outside the gene matches: 6. The CDR3 DNA is TGTGCCAGTAGTATTTTAGCGGGGAAGACCTACGAGCAGTACTTC. Its protein is CASSILAGKTYEQYF.

The chain joins TRBV6-1 to TRBJ1-2, with D maybe TRBD1 (5 bases). The CDR3 spans 13 residues. The ends were cut back, 7 bases at V and 2 bases at J, with 11 bases in the middle. From germline, CDR1 is MNHNS and CDR2 SASEGT. CDR3 DNA: TGTGCCAGCACCCTGGGGGTGAACTATGGCTACACCTTC. Amino acids: CASTLGVNYGYTF.

Here the CDR3 DNA reads TGTGCCAGCAGAAGGGCCGGGGAGCTGTTTTTT. Translating it yields CASRRAGELFF. The chain has TRBV2 and TRBJ2-2; no firm D call. Germline CDR1 reads SNHLY; CDR2 reads FYNNEI. This CDR3 is built from 11 residues. V lost 6 bases and J 6 bases, leaving 5 bases between the germline ends.

The V call is TRBV15, the J call TRBJ2-5; a weak D match, TRBD2 (7 bases). The CDR3 is 13 amino acids. Trimming cost V 5 bases and J 5 bases, with 12 bases left between them. Germline V CDR1 and CDR2: LNHNV, YYDKDF (reference sequence). CDR3 sequence reads: CATSGGAGETQYF. CDR3 coding DNA: TGTGCCACCAGCGGGGGGGCAGGGGAGACCCAGTACTTC.

The V and J genes are TRBV5-6 and TRBJ2-2; D perhaps matches TRBD1 (5 bases). V was trimmed by 0 bases and J by 0 bases, leaving 12 bases between them. Germline lookup yields CDR1 SGHDT and CDR2 YYEEEE. The CDR3 runs 17 residues. The DNA of the CDR3 is TGTGCCAGCAGCTTGGCCCCAGGGTTAGCGAACACCGGGGAGCTGTTTTTT. It codes for CASSLAPGLANTGELFF.

J is TRBJ2-7 and V is TRBV6-1; a weak D match, TRBD2 (5 bases). This CDR3 is 12 amino acids long. CDR1 and CDR2 (germline): MNHNS, SASEGT. Deletions cut 10 bases from V and 4 bases from J, with 14 bases between. The CDR3 sequence is CATNPRGYEQYF. The CDR3 DNA sequence: TGTGCCACCAACCCCCGGGGATACGAGCAGTACTTC.

J is TRBJ1-3 and V is TRBV29-1, with D unclear. The germline V gene has CDR1 SQVTM and CDR2 ANQGSEA. V lost 6 bases to trimming and J lost 0 bases, with 15 bases between them. The CDR3 has 15 amino acids. CDR3 in DNA: TGCAGCGTCGCGAACCTGGCAGGCTCTGGAAACACCATATATTTT. This translates into CSVANLAGSGNTIYF.

The chain carries TRBV2 and TRBJ2-5; 7 bases are shared with TRBD1. V shed 4 bases and J 3 bases; nucleotides not matched to a gene: 8. Germline-derived CDR1 and CDR2 are SNHLY and FYNNEI. The CDR3 covers 15 residues. For the CDR3, the DNA is TGTGCCAGCAGTGGACAGGGAACAAGAGAAGAGACCCAGTACTTC. Amino acids: CASSGQGTREETQYF.

The genes are TRBV19 and TRBJ2-7; tentatively, D is TRBD2 (6 bases). CDR1 is LNHDA, CDR2 SQIVND, per germline (reference sequence). CDR3 length equals 16 residues. Deletions cut 5 bases from V and 4 bases from J, with 21 bases between. The CDR3 here is CASSPLGRDRGYEQYF. In nucleotides, the CDR3 is TGTGCCAGTAGTCCACTCGGGCGGGACCGGGGGTACGAGCAGTACTTC.